These T cell receptor beta chains were read from a single sample in a study of cytomegalovirus exposure and HLA in healthy donors. The data were produced by immunoSEQ multiplex PCR, yet TCRdb's version contains in-frame clones alone and is incomplete. The table shows approximately 150,000 clones, with around 75% occurring only once. Sequencing input: PBMCs. These receptors all come from a human donor in good health. Both conserved end residues are part of each CDR3. The D gene is left open where the match is weak. The size entry is marked missing in some rows and otherwise reads once, few, many or a size class.

clone_size	j_call	v_call	d_call	cdr3_aa	cdr3_nt
-	TRBJ2-7	TRBV27	TRBD2	CASSPSGAYYEQYF	TGTGCCAGCAGTCCTAGCGGGGCGTACTACGAGCAGTACTTC
-	TRBJ2-7	TRBV5-1	-	CASSQDSYEQYF	TGCGCCAGCAGCCAGGACTCATACGAGCAGTACTTC
-	TRBJ2-1	TRBV13	TRBD2	CASSLMTSGGSYNEQFF	TGTGCCAGCAGCTTAATGACTAGCGGGGGTTCCTACAATGAGCAGTTCTTC
-	TRBJ1-6	TRBV11-2	TRBD1	CASSLGTGASPLHF	TGTGCCAGCAGCTTAGGGACAGGGGCTTCACCCCTCCACTTT
few	TRBJ2-7	TRBV18	-	CASSSRTDSAEQYF	TGTGCCAGCTCATCCAGGACGGACTCCGCCGAGCAGTACTTC
-	TRBJ2-3	TRBV9	TRBD2	CASGKAGGAGGTDTQYF	TGTGCCAGCGGCAAGGCCGGAGGAGCGGGGGGGACAGATACGCAGTATTTT
-	TRBJ2-3	TRBV6-5	-	CARWEEPPGTDTQYF	TGTGCCAGGTGGGAGGAGCCACCGGGCACAGATACGCAGTATTTT
few	TRBJ2-2	TRBV19	TRBD2	CASSLMAGGRIGELFF	TGTGCCAGTAGTCTTATGGCGGGGGGGCGGATCGGGGAGCTGTTTTTT
-	TRBJ2-1	TRBV6-6	-	CASSFGQDYNEQFF	TGTGCCAGCAGTTTTGGGCAGGATTACAATGAGCAGTTCTTC
once	TRBJ2-7	TRBV25-1	TRBD1	CASSDRDQDRAGYEQYF	TGTGCCAGCAGTGACCGAGACCAGGACAGGGCCGGCTACGAGCAGTACTTC
once	TRBJ2-5	TRBV27	-	CASSLGARETQYF	TGTGCCAGCAGTTTAGGGGCTCGTGAGACCCAGTACTTC
-	TRBJ1-5	TRBV30	-	CAWSVPVSNQPQHF	TGTGCCTGGAGTGTACCAGTTAGCAATCAGCCCCAGCATTTT
-	TRBJ2-5	TRBV6-5	-	CASRGYETQYF	TGTGCCAGTAGGGGATACGAGACCCAGTACTTC
-	TRBJ1-1	TRBV9	-	CASSVDLRGEAFF	TGTGCCAGCAGCGTAGACCTCCGGGGTGAAGCTTTCTTT
few	TRBJ1-6	TRBV23-1	-	CAWEDGSKGSPLHF	TGCGCCTGGGAGGACGGAAGTAAAGGTTCACCCCTCCACTTT
-	TRBJ2-1	TRBV4-3	TRBD1	CASSQDSETGVEYEQFF	TGCGCCAGCAGCCAAGATTCTGAGACAGGGGTTGAGTATGAGCAGTTCTTC
-	TRBJ2-7	TRBV9	-	CASSVWQGSGEQYF	TGTGCCAGCAGCGTATGGCAGGGGTCTGGGGAGCAGTACTTC
-	TRBJ2-5	TRBV4-2	TRBD2	CASSQDGLAEETQYF	TGTGCCAGCAGCCAAGATGGGCTAGCGGAAGAGACCCAGTACTTC
-	TRBJ1-1	TRBV27	TRBD1	CASSPRGPGTEAFF	TGTGCCAGCAGCCCCAGGGGGCCGGGCACTGAAGCTTTCTTT